The 10 T cell receptor beta chains reported below all come from one sample, sequenced in a study of response to subunit inactivated influenza vaccine. TCRdb reprocessed the RT-PCR reads with MiXCR, giving one entry per CDR3 protein. The table lists more than 450,000 distinct CDR3 sequences, approximately 12% of them singletons. The material was PBMCs from blood, obtained on the day of vaccination. The origin of the receptors is a man in his fifties who received an inactivated influenza vaccine.

The sample holds one count of this clonotype. The V and J genes are TRBV9 and TRBJ2-6; 10 bases line up with TRBD1. The CDR3 runs 18 residues. Trimming took 0 bases from V and 2 from J; bases not matched to a gene: 5. Looked up from germline, CDR1 is SGDLS and CDR2 is YYNGEE. CDR3 sequence reads: CASSVGGTGVTGANVLTF. CDR3 nucleotides: TGTGCCAGCAGCGTAGGTGGGACAGGGGTGACTGGGGCCAACGTCCTGACTTTC.

This clonotype was observed many times. The V call is TRBV28, the J call TRBJ1-1; D possibly corresponds to TRBD1 (6 bases). V gave up 6 bases and J gave up 1 base, with 21 bases separating them. Looked up from germline, CDR1 is MDHEN and CDR2 is SYDVKM. The length of the CDR3 is 17 residues. The CDR3 bases are TGTGCCAGCAGCTCTAAAGGAAGCCCCAGGGGGAACACTGAAGCTTTCTTT. Amino acid sequence: CASSSKGSPRGNTEAFF.

As for this clonotype: This clone may be a read error of a much larger clone one base away. The rearrangement joins TRBV5-1 to TRBJ2-7; D perhaps matches TRBD1 (5 bases). Germline assignment: CDR1 SGHRS and CDR2 YFSETQ. The CDR3 totals 14 residues. Written as DNA, the CDR3 is TGCGCCAGCAGCCTAACTCTCCAGGGCTACGAGCAGTGCTTC. This sequence encodes CASSLTLQGYEQCF.

V is TRBV2 and J is TRBJ2-3, with 7 bases identical to TRBD2. The CDR3 spans 16 residues. The junction had 8 bases not matched to a gene; V was cut back by 4 bases and J by 1 base. Looked up from germline, CDR1 is SNHLY and CDR2 is FYNNEI. CDR3 nucleotides: TGTGCCAGCAGTGCCCGGGGGAGCGGGGGCACAGATACGCAGTATTTT. This gives the protein CASSARGSGGTDTQYF.

The chain is built from TRBV7-3 and TRBJ2-5; TRBD2 aligns across 10 bases. The germline gives CDR1 SGHTA, CDR2 FQGTGA. V lost 2 bases to trimming and J lost 3 bases; unmatched junction nucleotides: 6. The CDR3 is made up of 16 amino acids. Here the CDR3 DNA reads TGTGCCAGCAGCTTAGCGACACTAGCGGGAAAAGAGACCCAGTACTTC. Translated: CASSLATLAGKETQYF.

This clonotype was observed a few times. V is TRBV19 and J is TRBJ2-1; 11 bases line up with TRBD2. V dropped 6 bases and J dropped 2; count of bases not matched to a gene: 15. Germline V gene sequence: CDR1 LNHDA, CDR2 SQIVND (reference sequence). The CDR3 contains 19 residues. In DNA, the CDR3 is TGTGCCAGTAGCCTAAGCGCGCTAGCGGGGGGTCTAACCTACAATGAGCAGTTCTTC. As protein: CASSLSALAGGLTYNEQFF.

A few counts support this clonotype. The rearrangement joins TRBV15 to TRBJ2-1; 7 bases line up with TRBD2. CDR3 length equals 17 residues. After removal of 0 bases from V and 5 bases from J, the junction contained 10 bases not matched to a gene. Germline V gene lookup returns CDR1 LNHNV and CDR2 YYDKDF (reference sequence). CDR3 loop: CATSREMYPSGHNEQFF. CDR3 nucleotide sequence: TGTGCCACCAGCAGAGAGATGTATCCTAGCGGTCACAATGAGCAGTTCTTC.

This chain connects TRBV12-3 or TRBV12-4 to TRBJ2-5; no firm D call. CDR3 size: 13 residues. Trimming removed 7 bases at V and 5 bases at J, with 14 bases between. The CDR3 DNA reads TGTGCCAGCACTCAAAGGGCCGAGGAGACCCAGTACTTC. Amino acid sequence: CASTQRAEETQYF.

This clonotype was counted only a few times. This chain connects TRBV6-2 or TRBV6-3 to TRBJ2-1; D is uncertain. Between the trimmed V and J ends, which lost 3 bases and 4 bases, there was a span of 7 bases. CDR3 length: 13 residues. The germline gives CDR1 MNHEY, CDR2 SVGEGT. CDR3 sequence: CASSYAVYNEQFF. DNA for the CDR3: TGTGCCAGCAGTTATGCAGTATACAATGAGCAGTTCTTC.

This clonotype was recorded a few times. CDR3 sequence reads: CASSLGLRQFHTQYF. CDR3 coding DNA: TGTGCCAGCAGCTTAGGGCTCCGACAGTTTCATACGCAGTATTTT. The V call is TRBV7-9, the J call TRBJ2-3, with D possibly TRBD1 on 5 matching bases. The V gene's germline CDR1 is SEHNR and CDR2 FQNEAQ (reference sequence). V was cut by 1 base and J by 7 bases, with 15 bases left in between. The length of the CDR3 is 15 residues.